Following are 22 T cell receptor beta chains from one sample sequenced in a study of regulatory T cells in long-lasting Graves disease. The time point denotes: newly diagnosed GD, antithyroid drugs for less than 3 months. Isolated PBMC RNA provided the starting material for the TCR library. Through Arm-PCR of CDR3 regions and iRepertoire HTBI primers, TCR beta libraries were built. TCRdb re-derived calls from the multiplex PCR reads in MiXCR, one entry per CDR3 protein. The repertoire includes some 330,000 distinct CDR3 sequences, roughly 12% of them detected once, and approximately 20% sits in the top ten. The same data also contributed to another study, on T cells in Graves' hyperthyroidism and ophthalmopathy.

The input for sequencing was peripheral blood mononuclear cells (PBMCs), taken at new diagnosis, from a patient treated with antithyroid drugs. The receptors were gathered from a woman younger than 30 with Graves disease.

Many counts were recorded for this clonotype. V is TRBV11-2 and J is TRBJ2-1; D gene uncertain. Trimming shortened V by 4 bases and J by 5 bases, and 9 bases separated the two germline ends. CDR1 and CDR2 (germline): SGHAT, FQNNGV. This CDR3 has 13 residues. The CDR3 coding sequence is TGTGCCAGCAGCTCAGTAGTGGACAATGAGCAGTTCTTC. Translating gives CASSSVVDNEQFF.

This clonotype has a count of ten or more. The chain couples TRBV10-3 to TRBJ2-1; TRBD2 agrees at 7 bases. CDR3 size: 16 residues. With V trimmed by 0 bases and J by 2 bases, 4 bases remained unmatched. The V gene's germline CDR1 is ENHRY and CDR2 SYGVKD. CDR3 loop: CAISESGGLPYNEQFF. CDR3 DNA sequence: TGTGCCATCAGTGAGTCCGGGGGACTACCCTACAATGAGCAGTTCTTC.

In its sample, this clonotype was seen a few times. The CDR3 sequence: CASSPGEGRPYGYTF. The DNA of the CDR3 is TGCGCCAGCAGCCCCGGGGAGGGCCGGCCCTATGGCTACACCTTC. The chain is built from TRBV4-1 and TRBJ1-2; D not certain. Germline loops: CDR1 MGHRA, CDR2 YSYEKL. V lost 4 bases to trimming and J lost 4 bases, with 16 bases between them. The CDR3 is 15 residues long.

This clonotype was counted many times. The chain employs TRBV12-3 or TRBV12-4 and TRBJ2-7, with 8 bases identical to TRBD1. With 5 bases clipped from V and 3 bases from J, the junction kept 6 bases outside the gene matches. This CDR3 has 14 residues. The CDR3 region has the DNA TGTGCCAGCAGTCGGACAGGGCTCTTCTACGAGCAGTACTTC. Translation gives CASSRTGLFYEQYF.

This clonotype was observed many times. This rearrangement joins TRBV7-8 to TRBJ1-3; D unclear. V dropped 2 bases and J dropped 4 bases, with 15 bases sitting between them. Germline V gene lookup returns CDR1 SGHVS and CDR2 FQNEAQ. The CDR3 covers 16 residues. The CDR3 DNA follows: TGTGCCAGCAGCTTACAACCGGCGGGGTCGGGAAACACCATATATTTT. Translated, it gives CASSLQPAGSGNTIYF. The full variable domain, in which reference TRBV7-8 and TRBJ1-3 provide the parts outside the CDR3, is GAGVSQSPRYKVAKRGQDVALRCDPISGHVSLFWYQQALGQGPEFLTYFQNEAQLDKSGLPSDRFFAERPEGSVSTLKIQRTQQEDSAVYLCASSLQPAGSGNTIYFGEGSWLTVV.

This clonotype was recorded many times. In nucleotides, the CDR3 is TGTGCCAGCAGCCATTTGGACAGGGACTACGAGCAGTACTTC. Amino acids: CASSHLDRDYEQYF. This sequence joins TRBV3-1 and TRBJ2-7, with 8 bases fitting TRBD1. The germline V gene encodes CDR1 LGHDT and CDR2 YNNKEL (reference sequence). V trimming: 3 bases; J trimming: 3 bases; junction bases outside the gene matches: 4. The CDR3 length is 14 residues.

The chain employs TRBV3-1 and TRBJ1-1; D is undetermined. The germline CDR1 and CDR2 sequences are LGHDT and YNNKEL (reference sequence). This CDR3 has 13 amino acids. The ends were cut back, 1 base at V and 7 bases at J, with 10 bases in the middle. The CDR3 DNA reads as TGTGCCAGCAGCCAAGTAGGCAGAGATGAAGCTTTCTTT. Its translation: CASSQVGRDEAFF.

Ten or more counts support this clonotype. The chain couples TRBV12-3 or TRBV12-4 to TRBJ1-2; 7 bases map to TRBD1. V gave up 5 bases and J gave up 7 bases; unmatched junction bases: 13. This CDR3 contains 15 residues. The CDR3 sequence: CASSRGDSEYGGYTF. In nucleotides, the CDR3 is TGTGCCAGCAGTCGCGGGGACAGCGAATATGGTGGCTACACCTTC.

At least ten counts were recorded for this clonotype. The J gene is TRBJ1-1, the V gene TRBV7-3, with D perhaps matching TRBD1 (5 bases). Per germline, CDR1 SGHTA and CDR2 FQGTGA. V was clipped by 5 bases and J by 3 bases, with 13 bases between them. CDR3 length: 14 residues. CDR3 DNA: TGTGCCAGCAGCCCAATGGGGGGAGACACTGAAGCTTTCTTT. This translates into CASSPMGGDTEAFF. Using reference TRBV7-3 and TRBJ1-1 for the parts outside the CDR3, the full variable domain is GAGVSQTPSNKVTEKGKYVELRCDPISGHTALYWYRQSLGQGPEFLIYFQGTGAADDSGLPNDRFFAVRPEGSVSTLKIQRTERGDSAVYLCASSPMGGDTEAFFGQGTRLTVV.

This clonotype appeared many times. The chain links TRBV6-1 to TRBJ2-3; possible D gene TRBD1, 6 bases. From germline, CDR1 is MNHNS and CDR2 SASEGT. The CDR3 is 16 amino acids. V gave up 6 bases and J gave up 1 base, with 17 bases separating them. This CDR3 is CASSSRRGQRTDTQYF. CDR3 DNA sequence: TGTGCCAGCAGCTCTCGCCGAGGACAGCGCACAGATACGCAGTATTTT.

This clonotype was observed at least ten times. The chain couples TRBV27 to TRBJ2-2, with TRBD2 matching 10 bases. CDR1 is MNHEY, CDR2 SMNVEV, per germline (reference sequence). V lost 5 bases and J lost 5; bases outside the gene matches: 2. The CDR3 contains 14 residues. CDR3 region: CASSLAGATGELFF. In DNA form, the CDR3 reads TGTGCCAGCAGTCTAGCGGGGGCAACCGGGGAGCTGTTTTTT.

There are many counts of this clonotype. This chain uses TRBV5-1 with TRBJ2-7; D unclear. V gave up 0 bases and J gave up 1 base, with 5 bases separating them. The CDR3 spans 13 residues. Germline assignment: CDR1 SGHRS and CDR2 YFSETQ. This chain's CDR3 is CASSLGASYEQYF. Here the CDR3 DNA reads TGCGCCAGCAGCTTGGGGGCATCCTACGAGCAGTACTTC.

This clonotype was counted ten times or more. J is TRBJ2-1 and V is TRBV20-1; 9 nucleotides match TRBD2. V gave up 5 bases and J gave up 0 bases; unmatched junction bases: 5. This CDR3 spans 15 amino acids. Germline-derived CDR1 and CDR2 are DFQATT and SNEGSKA (reference sequence). DNA for the CDR3: TGCAGTGCTCCTAGCGGGAAAAACTCCTACAATGAGCAGTTCTTC. Protein: CSAPSGKNSYNEQFF.

A remark on this clonotype: This clone may be a read error of a much larger clone one base away. The CDR3 nucleotides read TGTGCCAGCAGCTCCCGACAGGGACAGTACAATGAGCAGTTCTTC. It yields the protein CASSSRQGQYNEQFF. The chain has TRBV10-3 and TRBJ2-1; TRBD1 aligns across 7 bases. V dropped 10 bases and J dropped 4; count of bases not matched to a gene: 13. The CDR3 runs 15 residues. Looked up from germline, CDR1 is ENHRY and CDR2 is SYGVKD.

This clonotype was picked up many times. V usage is TRBV18 and J usage is TRBJ1-2; TRBD1 matches 7 bases. The CDR3 covers 13 residues. With 6 bases clipped from V and 8 bases from J, the junction kept 9 bases outside the gene matches. Per germline, CDR1 KGHSH and CDR2 LQKENI. The CDR3: CASSSDRLNGYTF. The CDR3 DNA is TGTGCCAGCTCCTCGGACAGGTTGAACGGCTACACCTTC.

This clonotype was seen many times. The rearrangement uses TRBV13 and TRBJ1-2, with TRBD1 matching over 7 bases. Germline CDR1 and CDR2: PRHDT and FYEKMQ (reference sequence). V lost 5 bases, J lost 7 bases, and 4 bases stayed unmatched. The CDR3 sequence is 12 residues long. CDR3 DNA sequence: TGTGCCAGCAGCCCAGGACAGGTTGGCTACACCTTC. Protein product: CASSPGQVGYTF.

The rearrangement uses TRBV15 and TRBJ2-3; D remains unclear. V lost 2 bases to trimming and J lost 3 bases, with 3 bases between them. The germline gives CDR1 LNHNV, CDR2 YYDKDF (reference sequence). The CDR3 totals 12 residues. Here the CDR3 reads CATSRLTDTQYF. Here the CDR3 DNA reads TGTGCCACCAGCAGATTAACAGATACGCAGTATTTT.

This clonotype occurred many times. The rearrangement joins TRBV5-1 to TRBJ1-6; D is perhaps TRBD1 (6 bases). The CDR3 has 15 residues. Germline V gene lookup returns CDR1 SGHRS and CDR2 YFSETQ. Trimming left V 4 bases short and J 2 bases short, with 10 bases between. The CDR3: CASSLRDTYNSPLHF. The CDR3 DNA reads as TGCGCCAGCAGCCTACGGGACACCTATAATTCACCCCTCCACTTT.

V gene TRBV20-1 combines with J gene TRBJ1-6; 10 bases align to TRBD1. Germline CDR1 reads DFQATT; CDR2 reads SNEGSKA (reference sequence). CDR3 size: 16 residues. Unmatched junction bases numbered 6, after V lost 2 bases and J lost 5 bases. CDR3 DNA sequence: TGCAGTGCTAGACCACTAGGACAGGGGGATAATTCACCCCTCCACTTT. Translated: CSARPLGQGDNSPLHF.

This chain joins TRBV24-1 and TRBJ2-2; a possible D gene is TRBD1 (6 bases). The CDR3 is 15 amino acids. Germline CDR1 KGHDR, CDR2 SFDVKD. Trimming took off 3 bases at V and 1 base at J, with 8 bases between the two ends. The CDR3, as DNA: TGTGCCACCAGTGATCTGACAGGGAACACCGGGGAGCTGTTTTTT. It codes for CATSDLTGNTGELFF.

This chain connects TRBV12-3 or TRBV12-4 to TRBJ1-2; a possible D gene is TRBD1 (6 bases). The CDR3 is made up of 14 amino acids. V lost 6 bases, J lost 6 bases, and 17 bases lay in between. The CDR3 DNA is TGTGCCAGCAGCGTTAACAGGGATCCAGATGGCTACACCTTC. Translating gives CASSVNRDPDGYTF.

This clonotype was observed at least ten times. The chain links TRBV2 to TRBJ1-4, with 10 bases aligning to TRBD1. The ends lost 5 bases at V and 7 bases at J; junction bases unmatched: 4. CDR1 is SNHLY, CDR2 FYNNEI, per germline. This CDR3 comprises 14 residues. The CDR3 loop is CASSSDRGSEKLFF. CDR3 DNA sequence: TGTGCCAGCAGTTCGGACAGGGGGAGTGAAAAACTGTTTTTT.